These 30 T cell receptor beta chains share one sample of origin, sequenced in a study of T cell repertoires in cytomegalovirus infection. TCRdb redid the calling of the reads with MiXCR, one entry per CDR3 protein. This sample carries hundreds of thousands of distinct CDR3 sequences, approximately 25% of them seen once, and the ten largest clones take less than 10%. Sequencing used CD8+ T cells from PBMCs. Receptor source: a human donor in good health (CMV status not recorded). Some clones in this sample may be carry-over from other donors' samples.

The DNA of the CDR3 is TGTGCCAGCAGTTACCGGGACAGGGTGAATCAGCCCCAGCATTTT. This gives the protein CASSYRDRVNQPQHF. The gene calls are TRBV6-6 and TRBJ1-5; 9 bases are a match to TRBD1. V shed 2 bases and J 4 bases; nucleotides not matched to a gene: 3. Germline CDR1 is MNHNY and CDR2 is SVGAGI (reference sequence). This CDR3 contains 15 residues.

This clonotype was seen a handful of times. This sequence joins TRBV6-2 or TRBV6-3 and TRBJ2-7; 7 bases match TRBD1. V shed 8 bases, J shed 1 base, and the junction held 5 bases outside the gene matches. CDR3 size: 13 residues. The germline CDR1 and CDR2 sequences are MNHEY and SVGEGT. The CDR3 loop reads CASGPGQSYEQYV. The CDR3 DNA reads TGTGCCAGCGGCCCGGGACAGTCCTACGAGCAGTACGTC.

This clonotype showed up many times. The DNA for the CDR3 is TGTGCCAGCAGCTTAAAGGGGGGCACCGGGGAGCTGTTTTTT. Translated, it gives CASSLKGGTGELFF. The J gene is TRBJ2-2, the V gene TRBV7-3; D is perhaps TRBD1 or TRBD2 (6 bases each). Deletions cut 1 base from V and 4 bases from J, with 7 bases between. This CDR3 is built from 14 residues. Germline V lookup: CDR1 SGHTA, CDR2 FQGTGA.

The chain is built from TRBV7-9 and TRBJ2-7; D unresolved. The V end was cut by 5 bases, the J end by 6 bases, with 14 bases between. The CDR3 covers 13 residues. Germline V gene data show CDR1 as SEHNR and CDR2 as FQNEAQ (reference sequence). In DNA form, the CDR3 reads TGTGCCAGCAGCCACACATCCGAGCGCGAGCAGTACTTC. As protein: CASSHTSEREQYF.

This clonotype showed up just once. The DNA for the CDR3 is TGTGCCAGCAGCTTATCAGGGGGATTCGGAGAGACCCAGTACTTC. This translates into CASSLSGGFGETQYF. V and J are TRBV13 and TRBJ2-5; 7 bases map to TRBD1. V lost 2 bases to trimming and J lost 4 bases; unmatched junction nucleotides: 7. This CDR3 is 15 amino acids long. From germline, CDR1 is PRHDT and CDR2 FYEKMQ (reference sequence).

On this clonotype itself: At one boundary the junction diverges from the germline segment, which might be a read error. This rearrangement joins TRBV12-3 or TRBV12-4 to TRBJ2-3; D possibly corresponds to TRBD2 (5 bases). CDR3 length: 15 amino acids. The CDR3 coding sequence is TGTGCCAACAGTCCGCCTAGCATCGGCACAGATACGCAGTATTTT. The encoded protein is CANSPPSIGTDTQYF.

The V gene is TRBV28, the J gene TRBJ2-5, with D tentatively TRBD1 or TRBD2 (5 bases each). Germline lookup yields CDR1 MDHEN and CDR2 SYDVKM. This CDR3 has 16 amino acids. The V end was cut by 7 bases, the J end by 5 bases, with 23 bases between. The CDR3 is CASNNLGTEFGETQYF. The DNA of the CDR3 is TGTGCCAGCAACAACCTCGGGACGGAGTTTGGGGAGACCCAGTACTTC.

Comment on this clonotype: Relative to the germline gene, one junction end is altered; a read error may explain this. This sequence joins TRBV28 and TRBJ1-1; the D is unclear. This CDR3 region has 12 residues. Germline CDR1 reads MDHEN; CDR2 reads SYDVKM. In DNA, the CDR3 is TGTGTCAGCAGTTTTCGATGGGCTGAAGCTTTCTTT. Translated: CVSSFRWAEAFF.

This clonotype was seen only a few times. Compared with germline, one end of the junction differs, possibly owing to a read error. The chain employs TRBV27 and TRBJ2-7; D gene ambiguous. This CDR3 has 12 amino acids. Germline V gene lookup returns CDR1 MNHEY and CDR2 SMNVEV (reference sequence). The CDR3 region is CASKDGSYEQYF. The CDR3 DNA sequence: TGTGCCAGCAAGGATGGTTCCTACGAGCAGTACTTT.

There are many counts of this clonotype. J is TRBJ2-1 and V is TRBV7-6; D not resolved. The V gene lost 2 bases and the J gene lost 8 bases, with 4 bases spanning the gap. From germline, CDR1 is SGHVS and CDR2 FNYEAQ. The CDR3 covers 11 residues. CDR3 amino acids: CASSLSDEQFF. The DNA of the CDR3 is TGTGCCAGCAGCTTATCAGATGAGCAGTTCTTC.

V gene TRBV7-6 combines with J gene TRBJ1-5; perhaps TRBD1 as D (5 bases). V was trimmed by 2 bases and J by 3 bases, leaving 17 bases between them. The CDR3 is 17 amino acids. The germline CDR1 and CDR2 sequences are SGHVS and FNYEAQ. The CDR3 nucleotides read TGTGCCAGCAGCTTAACGGGCAGGGAGTACAACAATCAGCCCCAGCATTTT. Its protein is CASSLTGREYNNQPQHF.

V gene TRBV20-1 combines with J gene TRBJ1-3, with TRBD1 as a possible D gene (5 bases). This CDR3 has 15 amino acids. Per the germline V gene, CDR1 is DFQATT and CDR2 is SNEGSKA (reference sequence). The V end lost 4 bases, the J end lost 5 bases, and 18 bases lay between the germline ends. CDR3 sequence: CSATTPQRGRNTIYF. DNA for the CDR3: TGCAGTGCTACGACCCCACAACGGGGCAGAAACACCATATATTTT.

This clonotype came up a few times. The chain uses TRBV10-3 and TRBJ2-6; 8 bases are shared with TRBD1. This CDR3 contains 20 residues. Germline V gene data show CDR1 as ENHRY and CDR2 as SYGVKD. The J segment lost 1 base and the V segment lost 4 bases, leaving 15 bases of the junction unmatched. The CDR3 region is CAISVWSMRQGQSGANVLTF. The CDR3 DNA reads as TGTGCCATCAGTGTATGGTCTATGAGACAGGGGCAATCTGGGGCCAACGTCCTGACTTTC.

The CDR3 protein is CASSETRGDTQYF. DNA of the CDR3: TGTGCCAGCAGCGAAACTCGTGGTGATACGCAGTATTTT. The chain carries TRBV4-2 and TRBJ2-3; D unclear. Per germline, CDR1 LGHNA and CDR2 YNFKEQ. The V end lost 5 bases, the J end lost 6 bases, and 12 bases lay between the germline ends. This CDR3 has 13 amino acids.

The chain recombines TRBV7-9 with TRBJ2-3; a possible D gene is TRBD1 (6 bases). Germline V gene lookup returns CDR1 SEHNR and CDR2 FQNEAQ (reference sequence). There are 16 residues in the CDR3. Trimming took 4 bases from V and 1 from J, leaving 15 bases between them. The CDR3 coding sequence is TGTGCCAGCAGCTACCGTTGGGCAGGGGGCACAGATACGCAGTATTTT. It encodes CASSYRWAGGTDTQYF.

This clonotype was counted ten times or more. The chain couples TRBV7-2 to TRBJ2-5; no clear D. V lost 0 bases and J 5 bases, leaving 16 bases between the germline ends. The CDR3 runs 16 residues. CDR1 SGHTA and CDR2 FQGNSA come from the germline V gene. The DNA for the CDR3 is TGTGCCAGCAGCTTAGCTAGTGACCAGATGAGGGAGACCCAGTACTTC. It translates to CASSLASDQMRETQYF.

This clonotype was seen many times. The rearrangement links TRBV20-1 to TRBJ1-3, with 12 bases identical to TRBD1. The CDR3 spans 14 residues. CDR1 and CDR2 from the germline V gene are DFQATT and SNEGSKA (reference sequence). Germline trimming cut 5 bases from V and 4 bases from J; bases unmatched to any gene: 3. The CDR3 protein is CSAPGQGAGNTIYF. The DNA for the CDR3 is TGCAGTGCTCCGGGACAGGGGGCCGGAAACACCATATATTTT.

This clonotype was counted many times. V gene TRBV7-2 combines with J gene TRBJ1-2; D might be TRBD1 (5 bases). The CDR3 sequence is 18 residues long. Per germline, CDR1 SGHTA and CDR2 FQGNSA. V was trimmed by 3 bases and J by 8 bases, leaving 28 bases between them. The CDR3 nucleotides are TGTGCCAGCAGCTTTCTGTTCGGGGGTTATAATGAATCTGGCGGCTACACCTTC. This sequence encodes CASSFLFGGYNESGGYTF.

The CDR3 sequence is CASSPGQGGYGYTF. CDR3 sequence (DNA): TGTGCCAGCAGCCCCGGACAGGGGGGCTATGGCTACACCTTC. The chain combines TRBV7-2 with TRBJ1-2; 10 positions agree with TRBD1. V dropped 5 bases and J dropped 4; count of bases not matched to a gene: 4. This CDR3 region has 14 residues. Germline CDR1 is SGHTA and CDR2 is FQGNSA.

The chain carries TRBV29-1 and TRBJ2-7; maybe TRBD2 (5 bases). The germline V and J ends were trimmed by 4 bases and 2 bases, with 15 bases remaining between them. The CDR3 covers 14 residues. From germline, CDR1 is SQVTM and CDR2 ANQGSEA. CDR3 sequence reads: CSVVFSGVPYEQYF. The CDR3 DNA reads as TGCAGCGTTGTATTCTCCGGGGTTCCCTACGAGCAGTACTTC.

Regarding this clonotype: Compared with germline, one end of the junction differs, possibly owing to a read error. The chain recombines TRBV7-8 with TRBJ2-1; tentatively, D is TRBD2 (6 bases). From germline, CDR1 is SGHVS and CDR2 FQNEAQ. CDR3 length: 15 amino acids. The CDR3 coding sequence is TGTGCCAACAGCTTAGCGCGGGGAGGCAACAATGAGCAGTTCTTC. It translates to CANSLARGGNNEQFF.

DNA of the CDR3: TGTGCCAGCAGTTTAGAGGCGGGAGATCAGCCCCAGCATTTT. It codes for CASSLEAGDQPQHF. V usage is TRBV12-3 or TRBV12-4 and J usage is TRBJ1-5; the D is unclear. V lost 1 base, J lost 5 bases, and 9 bases lay in between. The CDR3 loop spans 14 amino acids.

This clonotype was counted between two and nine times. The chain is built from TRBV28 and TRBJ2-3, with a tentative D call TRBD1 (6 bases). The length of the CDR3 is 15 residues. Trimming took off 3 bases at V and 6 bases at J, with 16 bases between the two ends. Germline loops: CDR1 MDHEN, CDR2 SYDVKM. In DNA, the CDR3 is TGTGCCAGCAGTTTGGGGGCAAGCCAAGGGGATACGCAGTATTTT. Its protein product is CASSLGASQGDTQYF.

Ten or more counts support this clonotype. The CDR3 region has the DNA TGTGCCAGCAGCTTAGAAGTTGCCTACGAGCAGTACTTC. This encodes CASSLEVAYEQYF. The V call is TRBV7-6, the J call TRBJ2-7; D unresolved. CDR1 is SGHVS, CDR2 FNYEAQ, per germline. V was cut by 1 base and J by 2 bases, with 6 bases left in between. The CDR3 has 13 amino acids.

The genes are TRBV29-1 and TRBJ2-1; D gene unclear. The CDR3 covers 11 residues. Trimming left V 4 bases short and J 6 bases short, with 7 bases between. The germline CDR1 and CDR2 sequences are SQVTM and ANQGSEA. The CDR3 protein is CSVVRSNEQFF. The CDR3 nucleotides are TGCAGCGTTGTTCGGAGCAATGAGCAGTTCTTC.

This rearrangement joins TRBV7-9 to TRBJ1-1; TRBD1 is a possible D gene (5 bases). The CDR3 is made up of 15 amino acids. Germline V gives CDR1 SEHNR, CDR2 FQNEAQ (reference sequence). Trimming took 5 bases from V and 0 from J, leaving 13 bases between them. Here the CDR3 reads CASSARQKLNTEAFF. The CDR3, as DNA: TGTGCCAGCAGCGCAAGACAGAAATTGAACACTGAAGCTTTCTTT.

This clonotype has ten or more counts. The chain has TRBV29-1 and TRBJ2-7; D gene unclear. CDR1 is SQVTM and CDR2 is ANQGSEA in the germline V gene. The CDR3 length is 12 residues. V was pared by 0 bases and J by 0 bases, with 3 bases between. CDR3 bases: TGCAGCGTTGAAGATTTCTCCTACGAGCAGTACTTC. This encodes CSVEDFSYEQYF.

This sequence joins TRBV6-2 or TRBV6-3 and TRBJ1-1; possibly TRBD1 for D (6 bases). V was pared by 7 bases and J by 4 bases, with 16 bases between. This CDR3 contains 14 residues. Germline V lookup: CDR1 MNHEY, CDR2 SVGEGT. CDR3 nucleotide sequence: TGTGCCAGCATTATACAGGGTGGGAGCACTGAAGCTTTCTTT. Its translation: CASIIQGGSTEAFF.

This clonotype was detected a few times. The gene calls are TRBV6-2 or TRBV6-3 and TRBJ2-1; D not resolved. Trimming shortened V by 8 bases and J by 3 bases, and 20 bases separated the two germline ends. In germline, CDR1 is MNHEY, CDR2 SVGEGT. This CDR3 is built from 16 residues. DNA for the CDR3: TGTGCCAGCGGGCAAGGCAGACCCCCGTTCTACAATGAGCAGTTCTTC. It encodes CASGQGRPPFYNEQFF.

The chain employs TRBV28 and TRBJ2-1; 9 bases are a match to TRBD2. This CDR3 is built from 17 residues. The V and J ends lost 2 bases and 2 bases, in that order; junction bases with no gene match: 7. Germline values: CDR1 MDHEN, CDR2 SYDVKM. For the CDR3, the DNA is TGTGCCAGCAGTTTACCTACGACTAGCGGAGCCTACAATGAGCAGTTCTTC. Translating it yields CASSLPTTSGAYNEQFF.